This T cell receptor (beta chain) was captured by sequencing in a study of blood T cells in healthy people across ages. This clonotype has only a few counts. This could be a read error, since a much larger clone is one nucleotide away. A second PCR, run for roughly 7 to 12 cycles, used a sample-barcoded 5' primer plus a J-beta primer mix. MiXCR was run by TCRdb on the 5' RACE reads, yielding one entry per CDR3 protein. The table includes roughly 1,800,000 distinct CDR3 sequences, about 50% detected once. The germline V gene encodes CDR1 SNHLY and CDR2 FYNNEI. The CDR3 totals 13 residues. Trimming removed 6 bases from V and 11 bases from J; junction bases left unmatched: 12.

The genes are TRBV2 and TRBJ2-5; the match to TRBD1 covers 7 bases. The TCR originated in a woman aged 40 to 50 in good health. Material for sequencing was blood. The CDR3 sequence: CASRPRTGNEQYF. DNA of the CDR3: TGTGCCAGCAGACCCAGGACAGGCAATGAGCAGTACTTC.